These 28 T cell receptor beta chains were sequenced from one sample in a study of beta chain features in type 1 diabetes. Expressed TCRB transcripts were sequenced because the entire RNA isolate underwent reverse transcription. TCRdb's table, derived via immunoSEQ multiplex PCR, lists solely in-frame clones and lacks some. This table holds 150,000 to 180,000 clones, around 10% found once. The source material was central memory CD4+ T cells from blood. The receptors here all came from a young man in good health.

The genes are TRBV29-1 and TRBJ2-3, with 16 bases aligning to TRBD2. Germline V CDR1 and CDR2: SQVTM, ANQGSEA. The CDR3 runs 16 residues. The J segment lost 1 base and the V segment lost 6 bases, leaving 4 bases of the junction unmatched. The CDR3 protein is CSVTGTSGGGTDTQYF. In DNA form, the CDR3 reads TGCAGCGTGACCGGGACTAGCGGGGGGGGCACAGATACGCAGTATTTT.

This clone was found many times. CDR3 region: CASSLNLREGGTDTQYF. CDR3 sequence (DNA): TGTGCCAGCAGCTTGAATCTGCGGGAGGGTGGCACAGATACGCAGTATTTT. The chain couples TRBV5-4 to TRBJ2-3, with 9 bases that match TRBD2. The length of the CDR3 is 17 residues. Germline V gene lookup returns CDR1 SGHNT and CDR2 YYREEE (reference sequence). The V segment lost 1 base and the J segment 1 base; nucleotides outside the gene matches: 7.

This clone has just a few counts. DNA for the CDR3: TGCAGCGCCAAATTCTTAGCGGGAGACAGTTACAATGAGCAGTTCTTC. This sequence encodes CSAKFLAGDSYNEQFF. The gene calls are TRBV29-1 and TRBJ2-1; 9 bases fit TRBD2. V gave up 7 bases and J gave up 4 bases; unmatched junction bases: 14. CDR3 length equals 16 residues. CDR1 is SQVTM and CDR2 is ANQGSEA in the germline V gene.

The sample holds one count of this clone. One end of the junction fails to match germline, which may point to a read error. The chain joins TRBV30 to TRBJ2-5; D could derive from TRBD1 or TRBD2 (6 bases each). This CDR3 spans 17 amino acids. Germline values: CDR1 GTSNPN, CDR2 SVGIG (reference sequence). This CDR3 is CSWRVRGLTGKGETQYF. In nucleotides, the CDR3 is TGTTCCTGGAGGGTAAGGGGCCTGACAGGCAAAGGGGAGACCCAGTACTTC.

The chain recombines TRBV30 with TRBJ1-4; TRBD1 aligns across 8 bases. Germline V gene lookup returns CDR1 GTSNPN and CDR2 SVGIG (reference sequence). The V segment lost 6 bases and the J segment 4 bases; nucleotides outside the gene matches: 7. The CDR3 length is 14 residues. The CDR3 DNA reads as TGTGCCTGCAACGACAGGGGCCGTAATGAAAAACTGTTTTTT. Amino acids: CACNDRGRNEKLFF.

This clone was found a few times. The chain has TRBV7-3 and TRBJ2-7; weak D call: TRBD1 (5 bases). From germline, CDR1 is SGHTA and CDR2 FQGTGA. V lost 1 base and J lost 4, with 5 bases in between. The CDR3 contains 12 residues. CDR3 residues: CASSLKGYEQYF. For the CDR3, the DNA is TGTGCCAGCAGCTTAAAGGGGTACGAGCAGTACTTC.

This clone was counted between two and nine times. The V call is TRBV4-3, the J call TRBJ1-2, with D possibly TRBD1 on 6 matching bases. Germline CDR1 is LGHNA and CDR2 is YSLEER. The CDR3 has 15 amino acids. The V end lost 0 bases, the J end lost 2 bases, and 10 bases lay between the germline ends. CDR3 in amino acids: CASSQEYGQNYGYTF. The CDR3 coding sequence is TGCGCCAGCAGCCAAGAATACGGACAGAACTATGGCTACACCTTC.

A few counts support this clone. This chain's CDR3 is CASSSGPGQGHEQFF. CDR3 in DNA: TGTGCCAGCAGCTCCGGACCGGGACAGGGTCATGAGCAGTTCTTC. The V call is TRBV7-2, the J call TRBJ2-1, with TRBD1 matching over 9 bases. Germline V gives CDR1 SGHTA, CDR2 FQGNSA. V shed 4 bases, J shed 8 bases, and the junction held 9 bases outside the gene matches. The CDR3 contains 15 residues.

This clone was found many times. The J gene is TRBJ2-5, the V gene TRBV25-1; 7 nucleotides line up with TRBD1. Germline V gene sequence: CDR1 MGHDK, CDR2 SYGVNS. The CDR3 runs to 16 residues. The J segment lost 2 bases and the V segment lost 4 bases, leaving 10 bases of the junction unmatched. The CDR3 nucleotides read TGTGCCAGCAGTGGCCTAGGCAGGGGGTCGCAAGAGACCCAGTACTTC. Protein sequence: CASSGLGRGSQETQYF.

This chain joins TRBV4-2 and TRBJ1-1; 9 nucleotides agree with TRBD1. This CDR3 comprises 15 residues. Per the germline V gene, CDR1 is LGHNA and CDR2 is YNFKEQ. V trimming: 2 bases; J trimming: 6 bases; junction bases outside the gene matches: 7. CDR3 loop: CASSQRTGAAAEAFF. The DNA for the CDR3 is TGTGCCAGCAGCCAAAGGACAGGGGCCGCTGCTGAAGCTTTCTTT.

This clone was observed a handful of times. This sequence joins TRBV2 and TRBJ2-1; D is unresolved. V dropped 1 base and J dropped 4 bases, with 8 bases sitting between them. The CDR3 is 14 amino acids. Germline V gene data show CDR1 as SNHLY and CDR2 as FYNNEI. CDR3 sequence reads: CASSEEVVYNEQFF. DNA of the CDR3: TGTGCCAGCAGTGAAGAGGTGGTGTACAATGAGCAGTTCTTC.

This clone was picked up a small number of times. V is TRBV30 and J is TRBJ2-1; 12 positions match TRBD2. V lost 1 base and J lost 3; bases outside the gene matches: 1. Germline loops: CDR1 GTSNPN, CDR2 SVGIG (reference sequence). CDR3 length: 15 amino acids. Here the CDR3 reads CAWSGLAGVYNEQFF. Written as DNA, the CDR3 is TGTGCCTGGAGTGGACTAGCGGGGGTCTACAATGAGCAGTTCTTC. The complete variable domain, with remaining parts taken from reference TRBV30 and TRBJ2-1, reads SQTIHQWPATLVQPVGSPLSLECTVEGTSNPNLYWYRQAAGRGLQLLFYSVGIGQISSEVPQNLSASRPQDRQFILSSKKLLLSDSGFYLCAWSGLAGVYNEQFFGPGTRLTVL.

The sample holds many counts of this clone. Other DNA sequences in this specimen translate into the identical CDR3. The genes are TRBV7-2 and TRBJ2-1; 14 bases align to TRBD2. Germline CDR1 is SGHTA and CDR2 is FQGNSA. The J segment lost 6 bases and the V segment lost 4 bases, leaving 5 bases of the junction unmatched. CDR3 length: 16 amino acids. The CDR3 DNA reads as TGTGCCAGCAGCTCTAGGACTAGCGGGAGGTCCAATGAGCAGTTCTTC. This encodes CASSSRTSGRSNEQFF.

This clone was observed a handful of times. V and J are TRBV25-1 and TRBJ2-5, with D possibly matching TRBD1 (5 bases). Per the germline V gene, CDR1 is MGHDK and CDR2 is SYGVNS. The CDR3 is 14 amino acids. V was pared by 4 bases and J by 5 bases, with 14 bases between. The DNA for the CDR3 is TGTGCCAGCAGTGTCCCAGGGCCTCAGGAGACCCAGTACTTC. Translated: CASSVPGPQETQYF.

The chain uses TRBV19 and TRBJ2-2; D gene uncertain. The germline CDR1 and CDR2 sequences are LNHDA and SQIVND (reference sequence). Trimming pared 7 bases from V and 2 bases from J, leaving 2 bases between. CDR3 length equals 11 residues. CDR3 in amino acids: CASTNTGELFF. The DNA for the CDR3 is TGTGCCAGTACCAACACCGGGGAGCTGTTTTTT. Using reference TRBV19 and TRBJ2-2 for the parts outside the CDR3, the full variable domain is DGGITQSPKYLFRKEGQNVTLSCEQNLNHDAMYWYRQDPGQGLRLIYYSQIVNDFQKGDIAEGYSVSREKKESFPLTVTSAQKNPTAFYLCASTNTGELFFGEGSRLTVL.

The rearrangement uses TRBV4-3 and TRBJ1-2; D ambiguous. CDR1 is LGHNA and CDR2 is YSLEER in the germline V gene. CDR3 size: 13 residues. V shed 0 bases and J shed 4 bases, with 6 bases lying between them. The CDR3 bases are TGCGCCAGCAGCCAAGAACCGGCCTATGGCTACACCTTC. This codes for CASSQEPAYGYTF.

V usage is TRBV13 and J usage is TRBJ2-1; 10 bases are shared with TRBD1. The CDR3 covers 15 residues. Germline CDR1 reads PRHDT; CDR2 reads FYEKMQ (reference sequence). Trimming took 5 bases from V and 8 from J; bases not matched to a gene: 9. Here the CDR3 DNA reads TGTGCCAGCAGCCCGAGGACAGGGGGAACCTATGAGCAGTTCTTC. Translated, it gives CASSPRTGGTYEQFF.

The chain links TRBV29-1 to TRBJ2-4, with 9 bases that match TRBD2. The V and J ends lost 4 bases and 5 bases, in that order; junction bases with no gene match: 3. This CDR3 is built from 13 residues. Germline V gene data show CDR1 as SQVTM and CDR2 as ANQGSEA. For the CDR3, the DNA is TGCAGCGTTGTAATAGCGGGGGAAAACATTCAGTACTTC. This codes for CSVVIAGENIQYF.

This clone was seen ten or more times. The rearrangement links TRBV30 to TRBJ1-6; no firm D call. Germline assignment: CDR1 GTSNPN and CDR2 SVGIG (reference sequence). The CDR3 length is 13 residues. CDR3 coding DNA: TGTGCACAGAGTACCTTCAATAATTCACCCCTCCACTTT. Amino acid sequence: CAQSTFNNSPLHF.

Only a few counts were recorded for this clone. This sequence joins TRBV7-2 and TRBJ2-3, with TRBD2 matching over 10 bases. V lost 5 bases to trimming and J lost 4 bases; unmatched junction nucleotides: 12. In germline, CDR1 is SGHTA, CDR2 FQGNSA. CDR3 length: 17 amino acids. The DNA of the CDR3 is TGTGCCAGCAGCCCCGCCCGAGCGGGGGGGCGTTCAGATACGCAGTATTTT. This encodes CASSPARAGGRSDTQYF. The entire variable domain, with the rest obtained from reference TRBV7-2 and TRBJ2-3, is as follows: GAGVSQSPSNKVTEKGKDVELRCDPISGHTALYWYRQSLGQGLEFLIYFQGNSAPDKSGLPSDRFSAERTGGSVSTLTIQRTQQEDSAVYLCASSPARAGGRSDTQYFGPGTRLTVL.

This chain uses TRBV20-1 with TRBJ2-7; D is undetermined. Looked up from germline, CDR1 is DFQATT and CDR2 is SNEGSKA (reference sequence). V was trimmed by 3 bases and J by 3 bases, leaving 6 bases between them. The CDR3 is made up of 11 amino acids. This chain's CDR3 is CSASAFYEQYF. Written as DNA, the CDR3 is TGCAGTGCTAGCGCGTTCTACGAGCAGTACTTC.

The J gene is TRBJ1-2, the V gene TRBV25-1, with 9 bases lining up with TRBD1. This CDR3 has 14 amino acids. The junction had 7 bases not matched to a gene; V was cut back by 3 bases and J by 8 bases. Looked up from germline, CDR1 is MGHDK and CDR2 is SYGVNS. The CDR3 loop is CASSDGYRGRGYTF. The CDR3 nucleotides read TGTGCCAGCAGTGACGGGTACAGGGGGCGAGGCTACACCTTC.

This clone has at least ten counts. The chain uses TRBV29-1 and TRBJ1-2; D is perhaps TRBD1 (6 bases). This CDR3 comprises 14 residues. Germline CDR1 reads SQVTM; CDR2 reads ANQGSEA. V gave up 6 bases and J gave up 2 bases, with 16 bases separating them. The CDR3 nucleotides are TGCAGCGTCCCCCGTGGTGGGGGCAACTATGGCTACACCTTC. Amino acids: CSVPRGGGNYGYTF.

V gene TRBV29-1 combines with J gene TRBJ2-3, with a tentative D call TRBD2 (5 bases). There are 14 residues in the CDR3. Germline CDR1 reads SQVTM; CDR2 reads ANQGSEA. V lost 7 bases and J 2 bases, leaving 16 bases between the germline ends. The CDR3 region has the DNA TGCAGCGGCCAATTTAGCGCAATCACAGATACGCAGTATTTT. Residues: CSGQFSAITDTQYF.

The chain employs TRBV25-1 and TRBJ1-3, with D tentatively TRBD1 (5 bases). V was clipped by 7 bases and J by 3 bases, with 7 bases between them. The CDR3 is made up of 12 amino acids. CDR1 and CDR2 (germline): MGHDK, SYGVNS. CDR3 residues: CASTGGGNTIYF. In DNA, the CDR3 is TGTGCCAGCACTGGGGGTGGAAACACCATATATTTT. Filled out from reference TRBV25-1 and TRBJ1-3, the complete variable domain reads EADIYQTPRYLVIGTGKKITLECSQTMGHDKMYWYQQDPGMELHLIHYSYGVNSTEKGDLSSESTVSRIRTEHFPLTLESARPSHTSQYLCASTGGGNTIYFGEGSWLTVV.

This clone has just a few counts. This rearrangement joins TRBV7-9 to TRBJ2-7; TRBD1 aligns across 10 bases. CDR1 SEHNR and CDR2 FQNEAQ come from the germline V gene (reference sequence). Losses at the gene ends were 7 bases for V and 6 bases for J; bases not matched to a gene: 15. The CDR3 is made up of 16 amino acids. CDR3 protein: CASIPTTGTGVREQYF. CDR3 DNA: TGTGCCAGCATCCCCACGACCGGGACAGGGGTTCGCGAGCAGTACTTC.

Turning to this clone: This CDR3 is also generated by other DNA sequences in the sample. V gene TRBV14 combines with J gene TRBJ1-3; a possible D gene is TRBD1 (6 bases). In germline, CDR1 is SGHDN, CDR2 FVKESK. V was pared by 1 base and J by 3 bases, with 13 bases between. The CDR3 contains 16 residues. The CDR3 bases are TGTGCCAGCAGCCAAGGACGGGGGGCTGGTGGAAACACCATATATTTT. Amino acid sequence: CASSQGRGAGGNTIYF.

The CDR3 nucleotides are TGTGCCAGCAGCTTGTACGCAACTAATGAAAAACTGTTTTTT. Protein: CASSLYATNEKLFF. The rearrangement links TRBV13 to TRBJ1-4; D gene unclear. Trimming took off 3 bases at V and 0 bases at J, with 5 bases between the two ends. The CDR3 extends over 14 amino acids. CDR1 is PRHDT and CDR2 is FYEKMQ in the germline V gene (reference sequence). Drawing the rest from reference TRBV13 and TRBJ1-4, the complete variable domain is AAGVIQSPRHLIKEKRETATLKCYPIPRHDTVYWYQQGPGQDPQFLISFYEKMQSDKGSIPDRFSAQQFSDYHSELNMSSLELGDSALYFCASSLYATNEKLFFGSGTQLSVL.